This entry features one TCR beta chain sequence. Its antigen is not identified. Unique molecular identifiers were incorporated into the prepared TCRbeta library. TCRdb itself ran the PCR reads through MiXCR, one entry per CDR3 protein. The sample has around 450,000 distinct CDR3 sequences, 8% to 11% seen once; the top ten hold approximately 2%. In germline, CDR1 is LNHDA, CDR2 SQIVND (reference sequence). V lost 5 bases and J lost 0, with 8 bases in between. The CDR3 runs 14 residues. This record belongs to a study of T-cell reconstitution after alpha-beta-depleted transplantation in children. Study results and limitations: Alpha-beta T cells present about two months after transplant were reported to originate from several hundred expanded graft clones.

The sequencing used PBMCs, collected before TCRalphabeta/CD19-depleted stem cell transplant. The source is a child aged 2 to 9 with inherited bone marrow failure, due to receive a stem cell transplant. The gene calls are TRBV19 and TRBJ2-1; no clear D. CDR3 protein: CASSPHSSYNEQFF. Here the CDR3 DNA reads TGTGCCAGTAGTCCGCATAGCTCCTACAATGAGCAGTTCTTC.